The T cell receptor (beta chain) described here comes from a study of regulatory T cells in long-lasting Graves disease. The CDR3 totals 14 residues. Germline V gene sequence: CDR1 DFQATT, CDR2 SNEGSKA (reference sequence). V lost 3 bases and J lost 0, with 9 bases in between. This clonotype was counted many times. Researchers made TCR beta libraries by using iRepertoire HTBI primers and running Arm-PCR on CDR3 regions. TCRdb reprocessed the multiplex PCR reads via MiXCR and lists one record per CDR3 protein. The repertoire holds around 460,000 distinct CDR3 sequences, roughly 23% seen once, with 13% in the top ten. Time point denoted: persistent/refractory GD, antithyroid drugs over 5 years with positive TRAb. RNA from PBMCs was the source of the TCR library.

The chain couples TRBV20-1 to TRBJ1-5; D is uncertain. Specimen: peripheral blood mononuclear cells (PBMCs), collected when the disease was refractory, from a patient treated with antithyroid drugs. The receptor's source is a female donor with Graves disease. The CDR3 DNA reads TGCAGTGCTAGTATGGCCTATAGCAATCAGCCCCAGCATTTT. This codes for CSASMAYSNQPQHF.